The 31 T cell receptor beta chains in this list originate from one sample, sequenced in a study of blood T cells in healthy people across ages (dated by TCRdb to the mid-2010s). Libraries were prepared through 5' RACE. The second PCR ran for about 6 to 11 cycles and used a J-beta primer mix along with a sample-barcoded 5' primer. TCRdb handled the public reads itself, with Q25 trimming in fastp and clone calling in MiXCR, and kept productive beta chains. Entries are consolidated by CDR3 protein sequence, retaining the most common genes and DNA. This sample is represented by around 2 million distinct CDR3 sequences; about 39% of them were singletons. 23% of the sample goes to the ten largest clones. Sample: blood. Source of these receptors: a human donor in good health.

The chain recombines TRBV5-6 with TRBJ2-7; D not certain. V lost 3 bases and J 3 bases, leaving 13 bases between the germline ends. This CDR3 contains 14 residues. Germline lookup yields CDR1 SGHDT and CDR2 YYEEEE. CDR3 sequence (DNA): TGTGCCAGCAGCTCCATCCCCAGAAACTACGAGCAGTACTTC. Protein sequence: CASSSIPRNYEQYF. Full variable domain (rest looked up from reference TRBV5-6 and TRBJ2-7): DAGVTQSPTHLIKTRGQQVTLRCSPKSGHDTVSWYQQALGQGPQFIFQYYEEEERQRGNFPDRFSGHQFPNYSSELNVNALLLGDSALYLCASSSIPRNYEQYFGPGTRLTVT.

The table lists this clonotype with many counts. The chain carries TRBV20-1 and TRBJ2-6, with D possibly TRBD1 on 6 matching bases. V was clipped by 8 bases and J by 3 bases, with 17 bases between them. This CDR3 region has 15 residues. Germline assignment: CDR1 DFQATT and CDR2 SNEGSKA (reference sequence). The chain's CDR3 is CSKDSGLGGANVLTF. Here the CDR3 DNA reads TGCAGTAAGGACAGCGGTTTAGGTGGGGCCAACGTCCTGACTTTC.

V gene TRBV12-3 or TRBV12-4 combines with J gene TRBJ2-1; 11 positions match TRBD2. This CDR3 is 14 amino acids long. V was pared by 6 bases and J by 7 bases, with 5 bases of the junction left unmatched. The CDR3 reads CASRGLADRNEQFF. CDR3 DNA: TGTGCCAGCAGGGGACTAGCGGACCGGAATGAGCAGTTCTTC.

This clonotype appeared many times. The chain employs TRBV20-1 and TRBJ2-5; 8 bases line up with TRBD2. J gave up 0 bases and V 3 bases, and 0 bases lay outside the gene matches. Germline lookup yields CDR1 DFQATT and CDR2 SNEGSKA (reference sequence). There are 13 residues in the CDR3. CDR3 sequence reads: CSARGLDQETQYF. The CDR3 DNA reads TGCAGTGCTAGGGGACTAGACCAAGAGACCCAGTACTTC.

The V gene is TRBV7-8, the J gene TRBJ1-2; 9 bases are a match to TRBD1. Germline lookup yields CDR1 SGHVS and CDR2 FQNEAQ. V was clipped by 1 base and J by 4 bases; unmatched bases: 10. The CDR3 totals 17 residues. The DNA for the CDR3 is TGTGCCAGCAGCTTAGGCCCAGGGACAGGGCAGTTCTATGGCTACACCTTC. It is translated as CASSLGPGTGQFYGYTF.

Note on this clonotype: Just one base apart from a much larger clone, this may be a read error. V is TRBV7-9 and J is TRBJ2-5, with D possibly TRBD2 on 7 matching bases. The germline V gene encodes CDR1 SEHNR and CDR2 FQNEAQ (reference sequence). With 7 bases removed from V and 4 bases from J, the gap between germline ends came to 10 bases. This CDR3 has 12 residues. The CDR3 DNA sequence: TGTGCCAGCATAGGGGGGGGAGAGACCCAGTACTTC. Its protein is CASIGGGETQYF.

This clonotype was observed many times. The DNA of the CDR3 is TGTGCCAGCAGCTTAGGCGACTATCGGGGTTACGAGCAGTACTTC. Its protein is CASSLGDYRGYEQYF. This chain joins TRBV7-2 and TRBJ2-7; TRBD2 might be the D (5 bases). V lost 1 base and J lost 4, with 14 bases in between. Per the germline V gene, CDR1 is SGHTA and CDR2 is FQGNSA. The CDR3 length is 15 residues.

The chain combines TRBV12-3 or TRBV12-4 with TRBJ2-5; 10 nucleotides agree with TRBD2. V dropped 5 bases and J dropped 11; count of bases not matched to a gene: 14. The CDR3 runs to 15 residues. CDR3 DNA: TGTGCCAGCAGTCCCCTAGCGGGGGTAGGCAATGAGCAGTACTTC. Translated, it gives CASSPLAGVGNEQYF.

This clonotype was picked up many times. The V call is TRBV11-2, the J call TRBJ2-6; 8 bases are a match to TRBD1. With 8 bases clipped from V and 1 base from J, the junction kept 7 bases outside the gene matches. CDR1 and CDR2 (germline): SGHAT, FQNNGV. The CDR3 runs 16 residues. In nucleotides, the CDR3 is TGTGCCAGCGGGGACAGGCTTAGTTCTGGGGCCAACGTCCTGACTTTC. It translates to CASGDRLSSGANVLTF.

The chain joins TRBV20-1 to TRBJ2-7; a possible D gene is TRBD1 (7 bases). Germline CDR1 reads DFQATT; CDR2 reads SNEGSKA (reference sequence). The CDR3 runs to 15 residues. Between the trimmed V and J ends, which lost 1 base and 3 bases, there was a span of 16 bases. This CDR3 reads CSARVSQGGFYEQYF. CDR3 in DNA: TGCAGTGCTAGAGTGAGTCAGGGGGGATTCTACGAGCAGTACTTC.

V usage is TRBV7-9 and J usage is TRBJ1-5; a weak D match, TRBD1 (5 bases). The CDR3 sequence is 15 residues long. Trimming took off 5 bases at V and 4 bases at J, with 15 bases between the two ends. The germline V gene has CDR1 SEHNR and CDR2 FQNEAQ (reference sequence). In nucleotides, the CDR3 is TGTGCCAGCAGCCCCACCGGGACGACGAATCAGCCCCAGCATTTT. It yields the protein CASSPTGTTNQPQHF.

This clonotype came up a few times. The rearrangement uses TRBV7-2 and TRBJ1-2; 8 nucleotides align to TRBD1. Germline assignment: CDR1 SGHTA and CDR2 FQGNSA. The CDR3 covers 19 residues. J gave up 8 bases and V 1 base, and 21 bases lay outside the gene matches. The CDR3 spells CASSLELWGVTGGLGGYTF. As DNA, the CDR3 is TGTGCCAGCAGCTTAGAGTTATGGGGCGTCACAGGGGGGTTAGGGGGCTACACCTTC. Based on the CDR3 plus reference TRBV7-2 and TRBJ1-2, the full variable domain is GAGVSQSPSNKVTEKGKDVELRCDPISGHTALYWYRQSLGQGLEFLIYFQGNSAPDKSGLPSDRFSAERTGGSVSTLTIQRTQQEDSAVYLCASSLELWGVTGGLGGYTFGSGTRLTVV.

V and J are TRBV9 and TRBJ2-7; 11 positions agree with TRBD2. Germline trimming cut 2 bases from V and 0 bases from J; bases unmatched to any gene: 4. The CDR3 has 16 residues. Germline CDR1 is SGDLS and CDR2 is YYNGEE. DNA for the CDR3: TGTGCCAGCAGCGTGGGGACTAGCGGCCGCTCCTACGAGCAGTACTTC. Protein: CASSVGTSGRSYEQYF. Combining the CDR3 with reference TRBV9 and TRBJ2-7 gives the whole variable domain DSGVTQTPKHLITATGQRVTLRCSPRSGDLSVYWYQQSLDQGLQFLIQYYNGEERAKGNILERFSAQQFPDLHSELNLSSLELGDSALYFCASSVGTSGRSYEQYFGPGTRLTVT.

This chain joins TRBV28 and TRBJ2-3; D is unresolved. V was trimmed by 5 bases and J by 0 bases, leaving 9 bases between them. Germline CDR1 MDHEN, CDR2 SYDVKM. This CDR3 spans 14 amino acids. CDR3 nucleotide sequence: TGTGCCAGCAGTCTTCACGGTAGCACAGATACGCAGTATTTT. It translates to CASSLHGSTDTQYF.

The chain is built from TRBV12-3 or TRBV12-4 and TRBJ2-3; 7 bases map to TRBD1. J lost 4 bases, V lost 5 bases, and 6 bases had no gene match. This CDR3 region has 14 residues. CDR3 sequence reads: CASSRGRNSDTQYF. The CDR3 DNA follows: TGTGCCAGCAGTAGGGGGCGCAACTCAGATACGCAGTATTTT.

This clonotype was recorded a few times. The chain combines TRBV9 with TRBJ2-3, with 9 positions matching TRBD2. Germline values: CDR1 SGDLS, CDR2 YYNGEE. This CDR3 has 16 amino acids. Losses at the gene ends were 2 bases for V and 4 bases for J; bases not matched to a gene: 8. The CDR3 DNA reads TGTGCCAGCAGCGTCTCCAGCGGGGGGATTTCAGATACGCAGTATTTT. As protein: CASSVSSGGISDTQYF. Drawing the rest from reference TRBV9 and TRBJ2-3, the complete variable domain is DSGVTQTPKHLITATGQRVTLRCSPRSGDLSVYWYQQSLDQGLQFLIQYYNGEERAKGNILERFSAQQFPDLHSELNLSSLELGDSALYFCASSVSSGGISDTQYFGPGTRLTVL.

J is TRBJ1-1 and V is TRBV29-1; tentative D call: TRBD1 (6 bases). From germline, CDR1 is SQVTM and CDR2 ANQGSEA. The ends were cut back, 5 bases at V and 14 bases at J, with 18 bases in the middle. This CDR3 comprises 11 residues. CDR3 bases: TGCAGCGTTTTGCCGGGACAAGCTTACTTCTTT. Translation gives CSVLPGQAYFF.

This chain links TRBV3-1 with TRBJ2-4; D is tentatively TRBD1 or TRBD2 (6 bases each). V lost 0 bases to trimming and J lost 8 bases, with 14 bases between them. Germline V gene lookup returns CDR1 LGHDT and CDR2 YNNKEL (reference sequence). CDR3 length: 15 residues. CDR3: CASSQDATGGHIQYF. In DNA, the CDR3 is TGTGCCAGCAGCCAAGACGCGACAGGAGGGCACATTCAGTACTTC.

The chain recombines TRBV20-1 with TRBJ1-5, with TRBD1 identical over 7 bases. V was clipped by 6 bases and J by 0 bases; unmatched bases: 5. Germline V gene data show CDR1 as DFQATT and CDR2 as SNEGSKA (reference sequence). The CDR3 has 14 residues. The CDR3 sequence is CSAHQGGSNQPQHF. CDR3 sequence (DNA): TGCAGTGCCCATCAGGGGGGTAGCAATCAGCCCCAGCATTTT.

V and J are TRBV12-5 and TRBJ2-7; D may be TRBD1 or TRBD2 (5 bases each). Trimming shortened V by 5 bases and J by 2 bases, and 19 bases separated the two germline ends. CDR3 size: 16 residues. CDR1 LGHNT and CDR2 FRNRAP come from the germline V gene. As DNA, the CDR3 is TGTGCTAGTGGTCTGAAAGGGACGGATTCCACCTACGAGCAGTACTTC. Translating gives CASGLKGTDSTYEQYF.

V and J are TRBV10-3 and TRBJ2-1, with 7 positions matching TRBD1. After removal of 4 bases from V and 4 bases from J, the junction contained 4 bases not matched to a gene. CDR1 and CDR2 (germline): ENHRY, SYGVKD. The CDR3 has 14 residues. The CDR3 loop is CAISGDRQYNEQFF. The CDR3 DNA is TGTGCCATCAGTGGGGACAGACAATACAATGAGCAGTTCTTC.

This clonotype was recorded many times. The J gene is TRBJ2-1, the V gene TRBV5-1; the match to TRBD2 covers 10 bases. CDR1 is SGHRS, CDR2 YFSETQ, per germline. V was clipped by 0 bases and J by 6 bases; unmatched bases: 3. CDR3 size: 15 residues. This CDR3 is CASSLALAGVNEQFF. Here the CDR3 DNA reads TGCGCCAGCAGCTTGGCCCTAGCGGGGGTCAATGAGCAGTTCTTC. Full variable domain (missing parts from reference TRBV5-1 and TRBJ2-1): KAGVTQTPRYLIKTRGQQVTLSCSPISGHRSVSWYQQTPGQGLQFLFEYFSETQRNKGNFPGRFSGRQFSNSRSEMNVSTLELGDSALYLCASSLALAGVNEQFFGPGTRLTVL.

V and J are TRBV13 and TRBJ1-2; D not certain. CDR1 and CDR2 from the germline V gene are PRHDT and FYEKMQ (reference sequence). Trimming pared 0 bases from V and 6 bases from J, leaving 14 bases between. CDR3 size: 15 residues. CDR3 residues: CASSLGMEGLDGYTF. Here the CDR3 DNA reads TGTGCCAGCAGCTTAGGAATGGAAGGGTTGGATGGCTACACCTTC. Together with reference TRBV13 and TRBJ1-2, the CDR3 gives the full variable domain: AAGVIQSPRHLIKEKRETATLKCYPIPRHDTVYWYQQGPGQDPQFLISFYEKMQSDKGSIPDRFSAQQFSDYHSELNMSSLELGDSALYFCASSLGMEGLDGYTFGSGTRLTVV.

The chain uses TRBV5-1 and TRBJ2-4, with TRBD2 identical over 12 bases. Gene TRBJ2-7 matches the end of the DNA better, so the J call may be wrong. CDR3 length: 17 residues. The germline CDR1 and CDR2 sequences are SGHRS and YFSETQ. The CDR3 DNA follows: TGCGCCAGCAGCTTGGATCCGACTAGCGGGGGCTCCTACGAGCAGTACTTC. It translates to CASSLDPTSGGSYEQYF.

The V and J genes are TRBV24-1 and TRBJ2-6, with D maybe TRBD2 (5 bases). This CDR3 has 16 residues. Trimming stripped 6 bases from V and 0 bases from J, with 11 bases between. Germline CDR1 and CDR2: KGHDR and SFDVKD. The CDR3 reads CATSPAGYSGANVLTF. The CDR3 nucleotides read TGTGCCACCAGTCCCGCGGGTTACTCTGGGGCCAACGTCCTGACTTTC.

As for this clonotype: This may stem from a read error, because a much larger clone lies one nucleotide away. The chain combines TRBV29-1 with TRBJ2-5; D might be TRBD1 or TRBD2, each matching 5 bases. CDR1 is SQVTM and CDR2 is ANQGSEA in the germline V gene. There are 11 residues in the CDR3. The CDR3 DNA follows: TGCAGCGTTGAAATAGGGGAGACCCGGTACTTC. Translated, it gives CSVEIGETRYF.

The CDR3 nucleotides read TGCGCCAGCAGCCAAGAATTCGAGTACGAGCAGTACTTC. Its protein product is CASSQEFEYEQYF. The chain uses TRBV4-1 and TRBJ2-4, with D hard to call. The J call may be in error: the DNA end matches TRBJ2-7 better. Germline lookup yields CDR1 MGHRA and CDR2 YSYEKL. CDR3 size: 13 residues.

The rearrangement joins TRBV7-2 to TRBJ2-5, with 7 bases matching TRBD1. The tail of the sequence fits TRBJ2-1 better, so the J call may be wrong. CDR1 and CDR2 (germline): SGHTA, FQGNSA. The CDR3 is made up of 12 amino acids. The CDR3 reads CASSRYRGKQFF. Here the CDR3 DNA reads TGTGCCAGCAGCAGGTACAGGGGAAAGCAGTTCTTC.

There are a few counts of this clonotype. The rearrangement uses TRBV12-3 or TRBV12-4 and TRBJ2-1; no clear D. With 7 bases removed from V and 0 bases from J, the gap between germline ends came to 16 bases. CDR3 length: 16 residues. CDR3 amino acids: CASNLVWSSSYNEQFF. As DNA, the CDR3 is TGTGCCAGCAATCTTGTATGGTCGAGCTCCTACAATGAGCAGTTCTTC.

The chain is built from TRBV7-2 and TRBJ2-1; 9 nucleotides align to TRBD1. Trimming at V came to 4 bases and at J to 4 bases, leaving 8 bases not matched to a gene. CDR3 length equals 16 residues. Germline assignment: CDR1 SGHTA and CDR2 FQGNSA. CDR3 loop: CASSSWTGDRYNEQFF. CDR3 DNA sequence: TGTGCCAGCAGCTCTTGGACAGGGGACCGTTACAATGAGCAGTTCTTC. Using reference TRBV7-2 and TRBJ2-1 for the parts outside the CDR3, the full variable domain is GAGVSQSPSNKVTEKGKDVELRCDPISGHTALYWYRQSLGQGLEFLIYFQGNSAPDKSGLPSDRFSAERTGGSVSTLTIQRTQQEDSAVYLCASSSWTGDRYNEQFFGPGTRLTVL.

This clonotype was counted a single time. The junction differs from germline at one of its ends, possibly a read error. The chain combines TRBV29-1 with TRBJ1-1; weak D call: TRBD1 (5 bases). The CDR3 consists of 14 residues. From germline, CDR1 is SQVTM and CDR2 ANQGSEA. CDR3 nucleotides: TGCGGCGTTGTGAGACACCGAGGGGACACTGAAGCTTTCTTT. It translates to CGVVRHRGDTEAFF. The full variable domain, with the rest looked up from reference TRBV29-1 and TRBJ1-1, is SAVISQKPSRDICQRGTSLTIQCQVDSQVTMMFWYRQQPGQSLTLIATANQGSEATYESGFVIDKFPISRPNLTFSTLTVSNMSPEDSSIYLCGVVRHRGDTEAFFGQGTRLTVV.